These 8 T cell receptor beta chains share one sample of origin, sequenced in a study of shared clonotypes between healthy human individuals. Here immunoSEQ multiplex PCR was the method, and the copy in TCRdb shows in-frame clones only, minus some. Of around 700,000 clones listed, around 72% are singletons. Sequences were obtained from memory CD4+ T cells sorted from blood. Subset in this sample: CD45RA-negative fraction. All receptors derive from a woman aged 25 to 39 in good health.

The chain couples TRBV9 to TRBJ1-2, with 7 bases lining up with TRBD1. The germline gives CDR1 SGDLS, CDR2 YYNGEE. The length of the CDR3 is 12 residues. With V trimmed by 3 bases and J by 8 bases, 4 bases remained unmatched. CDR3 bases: TGTGCCAGCAGCGACAGGGGTCGGGGCTACACCTTC. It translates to CASSDRGRGYTF.

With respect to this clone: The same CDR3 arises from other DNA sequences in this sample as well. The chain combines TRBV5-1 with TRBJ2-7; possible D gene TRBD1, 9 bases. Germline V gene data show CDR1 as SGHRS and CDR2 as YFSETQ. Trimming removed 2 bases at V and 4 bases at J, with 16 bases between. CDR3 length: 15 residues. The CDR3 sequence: CASSFSGTGPYEQYF. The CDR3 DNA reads TGCGCCAGCAGCTTTAGCGGGACAGGGCCATACGAGCAGTACTTC.

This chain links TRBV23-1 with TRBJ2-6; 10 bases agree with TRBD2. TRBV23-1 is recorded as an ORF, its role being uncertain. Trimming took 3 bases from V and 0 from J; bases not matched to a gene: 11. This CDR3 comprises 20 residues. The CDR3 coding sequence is TGCGCCAGCAGTCAGTTTCGGACTAGCGGTCCTTTCTCTGGGGCCAACGTCCTGACTTTC. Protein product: CASSQFRTSGPFSGANVLTF.

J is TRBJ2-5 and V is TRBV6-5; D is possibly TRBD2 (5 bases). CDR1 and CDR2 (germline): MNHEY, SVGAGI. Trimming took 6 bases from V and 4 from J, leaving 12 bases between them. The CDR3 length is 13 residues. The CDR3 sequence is CASSPFRGETQYF. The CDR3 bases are TGTGCCAGCAGCCCGTTCCGGGGAGAGACCCAGTACTTC.

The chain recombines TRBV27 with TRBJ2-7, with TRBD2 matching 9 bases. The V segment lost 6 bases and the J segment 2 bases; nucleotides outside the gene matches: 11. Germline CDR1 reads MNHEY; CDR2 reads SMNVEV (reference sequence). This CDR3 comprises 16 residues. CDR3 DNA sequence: TGTGCCAGCAGGAGAACCGGGACTAGCTACGCCTACGAGCAGTACTTC. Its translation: CASRRTGTSYAYEQYF.

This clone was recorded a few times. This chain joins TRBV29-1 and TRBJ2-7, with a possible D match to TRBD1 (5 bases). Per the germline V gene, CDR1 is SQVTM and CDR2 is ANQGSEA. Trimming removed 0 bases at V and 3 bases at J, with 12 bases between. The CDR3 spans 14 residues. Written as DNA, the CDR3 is TGCAGCGTTGAAGAACAGGCCTTCGGCTACGAGCAGTACTTC. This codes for CSVEEQAFGYEQYF.

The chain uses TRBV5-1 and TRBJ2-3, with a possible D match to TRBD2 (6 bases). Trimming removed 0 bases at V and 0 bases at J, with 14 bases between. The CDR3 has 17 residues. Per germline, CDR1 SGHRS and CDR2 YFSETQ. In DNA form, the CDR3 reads TGCGCCAGCAGCTTGGCCAAGGTGGGGAGGAGCACAGATACGCAGTATTTT. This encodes CASSLAKVGRSTDTQYF.

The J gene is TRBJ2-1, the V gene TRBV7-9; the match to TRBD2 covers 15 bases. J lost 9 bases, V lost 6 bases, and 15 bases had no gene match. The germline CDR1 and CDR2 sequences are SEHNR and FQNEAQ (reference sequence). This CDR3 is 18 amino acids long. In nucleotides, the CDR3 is TGTGCCAGCAGTCCGACGTCGGGACTAGCGGGAGGAGATCTTGAGCAGTTCTTC. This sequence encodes CASSPTSGLAGGDLEQFF.